This T cell receptor (beta chain) was retrieved from a study of blood T cell repertoires in COVID-19. Study information: The cDNA or gDNA used as material had been derived from T cells, B-cell-depleted T cells, or PBMCs.

Under the authors' procedure: Amplification of reference gene primers provided the estimated nucleated cell counts. Profiling relied on immunoSEQ multiplex PCR, and the TCRdb table lists in-frame clones only, not all of them. Clonal size and the V and J genes are those of that table, whereas D and trimming came from the DNA. The data contain around 140,000 clones, around four fifths of them singletons. Recruitment covered about two dozen US areas and drew participants whose ages spanned about 18 to 95 years. Self-reported history from a screening survey and questionnaire set each donor's cohort. Germline assignment: CDR1 KGHDR and CDR2 SFDVKD. There are 12 residues in the CDR3. The V end lost 2 bases, the J end lost 3 bases, and 3 bases lay between the germline ends.

Material for sequencing was PBMCs or T cells enriched from blood (not recorded which). The sequence derives from a woman between 45 and 65 years old with acute COVID-19. The chain combines TRBV24-1 with TRBJ1-1; unclear D gene. In DNA form, the CDR3 reads TGTGCCACCAGTGATTCTGACACTGAAGCTTTCTTT. Protein product: CATSDSDTEAFF.